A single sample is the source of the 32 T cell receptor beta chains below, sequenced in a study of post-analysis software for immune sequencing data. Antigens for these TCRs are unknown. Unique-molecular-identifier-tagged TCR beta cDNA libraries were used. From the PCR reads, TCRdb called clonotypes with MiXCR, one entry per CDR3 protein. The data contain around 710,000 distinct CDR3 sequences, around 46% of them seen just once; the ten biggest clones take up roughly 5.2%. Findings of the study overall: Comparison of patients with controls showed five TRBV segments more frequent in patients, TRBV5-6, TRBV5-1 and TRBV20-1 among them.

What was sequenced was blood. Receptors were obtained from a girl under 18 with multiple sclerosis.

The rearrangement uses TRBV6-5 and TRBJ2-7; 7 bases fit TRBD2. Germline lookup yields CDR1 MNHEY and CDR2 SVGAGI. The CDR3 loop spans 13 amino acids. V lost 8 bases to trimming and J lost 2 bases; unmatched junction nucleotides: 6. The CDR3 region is CASGGGSTYEQYF. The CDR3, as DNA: TGTGCCAGCGGAGGCGGGAGCACCTACGAGCAGTACTTC.

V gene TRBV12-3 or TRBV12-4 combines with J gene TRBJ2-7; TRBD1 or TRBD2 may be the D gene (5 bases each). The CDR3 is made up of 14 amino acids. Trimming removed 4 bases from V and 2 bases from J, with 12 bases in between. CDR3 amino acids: CASSSSGTAYEQYF. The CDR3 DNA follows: TGTGCCAGCAGTTCCTCCGGGACGGCCTACGAGCAGTACTTC.

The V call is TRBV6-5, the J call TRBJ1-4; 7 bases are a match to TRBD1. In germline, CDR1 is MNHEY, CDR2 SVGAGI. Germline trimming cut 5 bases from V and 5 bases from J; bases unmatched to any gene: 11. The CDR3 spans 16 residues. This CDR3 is CASSRLPGQRNEKLFF. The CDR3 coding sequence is TGTGCCAGCAGTCGCCTTCCGGGACAGAGAAATGAAAAACTGTTTTTT.

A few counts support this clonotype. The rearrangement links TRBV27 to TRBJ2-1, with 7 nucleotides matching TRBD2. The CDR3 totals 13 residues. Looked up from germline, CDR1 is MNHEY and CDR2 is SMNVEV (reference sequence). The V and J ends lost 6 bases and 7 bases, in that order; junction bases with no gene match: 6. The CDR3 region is CASRAGVVNEQFF. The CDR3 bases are TGTGCCAGCAGGGCGGGAGTGGTTAATGAGCAGTTCTTC.

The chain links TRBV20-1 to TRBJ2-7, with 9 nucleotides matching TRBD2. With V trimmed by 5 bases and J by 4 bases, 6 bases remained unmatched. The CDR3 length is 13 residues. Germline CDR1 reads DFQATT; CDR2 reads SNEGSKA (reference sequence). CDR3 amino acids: CSAWTSEGYEQYF. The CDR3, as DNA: TGCAGTGCTTGGACTAGCGAGGGATACGAGCAGTACTTC.

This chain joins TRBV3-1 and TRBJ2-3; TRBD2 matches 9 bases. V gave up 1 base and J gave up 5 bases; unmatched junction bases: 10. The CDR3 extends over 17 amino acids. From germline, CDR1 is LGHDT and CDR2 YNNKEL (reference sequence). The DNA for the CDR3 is TGTGCCAGCAGCCAAGTTGCGGGAGGGCCCACAATAGATACGCAGTATTTT. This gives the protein CASSQVAGGPTIDTQYF.

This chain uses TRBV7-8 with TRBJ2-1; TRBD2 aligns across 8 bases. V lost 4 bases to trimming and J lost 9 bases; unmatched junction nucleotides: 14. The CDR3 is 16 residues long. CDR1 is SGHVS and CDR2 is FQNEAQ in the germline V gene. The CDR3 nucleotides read TGTGCCAGCAGCTCGTCCTTAGCGGGAAATCAAGGTGAGCAGTTCTTC. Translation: CASSSSLAGNQGEQFF.

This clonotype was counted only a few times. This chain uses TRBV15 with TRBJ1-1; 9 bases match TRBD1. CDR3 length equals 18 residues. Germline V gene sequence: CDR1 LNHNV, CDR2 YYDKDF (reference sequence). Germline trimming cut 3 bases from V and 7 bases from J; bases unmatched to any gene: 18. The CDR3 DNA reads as TGTGCCACCAGCAGGGGCTCTGGGACAGGGAAGTCTCGGGGTGAAGCTTTCTTT. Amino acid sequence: CATSRGSGTGKSRGEAFF.

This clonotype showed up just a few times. The CDR3 nucleotides read TGTGCCAGCAGCTCGGCACGGGGGACCTACGAGCAGTACTTC. This gives the protein CASSSARGTYEQYF. V gene TRBV7-2 combines with J gene TRBJ2-7, with D possibly being TRBD2 (6 bases). The CDR3 is 14 amino acids. Germline lookup yields CDR1 SGHTA and CDR2 FQGNSA. The V end was cut by 4 bases, the J end by 2 bases, with 12 bases between.

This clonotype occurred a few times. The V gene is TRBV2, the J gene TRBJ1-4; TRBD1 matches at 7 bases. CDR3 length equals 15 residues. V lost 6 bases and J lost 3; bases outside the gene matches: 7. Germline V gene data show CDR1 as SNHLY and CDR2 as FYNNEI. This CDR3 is CASRPDRASNEKLFF. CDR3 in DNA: TGTGCCAGCAGACCAGACAGGGCCTCTAATGAAAAACTGTTTTTT.

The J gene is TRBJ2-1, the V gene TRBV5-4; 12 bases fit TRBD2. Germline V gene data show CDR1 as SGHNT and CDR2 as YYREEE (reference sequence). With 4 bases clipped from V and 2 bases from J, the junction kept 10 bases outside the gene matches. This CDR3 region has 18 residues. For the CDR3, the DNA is TGTGCCAGCAGCCGCGGACTAGCGGGACGCAAAACCTACAATGAGCAGTTCTTC. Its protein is CASSRGLAGRKTYNEQFF.

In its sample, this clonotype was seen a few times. CDR3 in DNA: TGTGCCAGCCGCGGGACAGTATCTAGGAGAGCTTTCTTT. Amino acid sequence: CASRGTVSRRAFF. This rearrangement joins TRBV6-1 to TRBJ1-1, with 7 bases lining up with TRBD1. Germline V gene data show CDR1 as MNHNS and CDR2 as SASEGT. V gave up 8 bases and J gave up 10 bases; unmatched junction bases: 13. There are 13 residues in the CDR3.

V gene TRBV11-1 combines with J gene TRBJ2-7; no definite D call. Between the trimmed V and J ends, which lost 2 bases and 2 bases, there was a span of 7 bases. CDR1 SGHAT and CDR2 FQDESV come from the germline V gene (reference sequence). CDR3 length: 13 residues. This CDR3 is CASSLIPPYEQYF. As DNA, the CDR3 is TGTGCCAGCAGCTTAATCCCCCCCTACGAGCAGTACTTC.

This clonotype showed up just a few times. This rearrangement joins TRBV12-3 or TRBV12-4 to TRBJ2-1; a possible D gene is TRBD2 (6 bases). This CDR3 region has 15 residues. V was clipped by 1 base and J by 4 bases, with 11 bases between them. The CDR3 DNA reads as TGTGCCAGCAGTTTAGAGGGACTTGGATACAATGAGCAGTTCTTC. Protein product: CASSLEGLGYNEQFF.

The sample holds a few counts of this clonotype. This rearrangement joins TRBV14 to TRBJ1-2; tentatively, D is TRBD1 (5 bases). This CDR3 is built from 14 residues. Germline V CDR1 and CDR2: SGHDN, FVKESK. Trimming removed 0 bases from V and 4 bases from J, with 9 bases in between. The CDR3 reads CASSQEEGTYGYTF. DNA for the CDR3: TGTGCCAGCAGCCAAGAGGAGGGGACCTATGGCTACACCTTC.

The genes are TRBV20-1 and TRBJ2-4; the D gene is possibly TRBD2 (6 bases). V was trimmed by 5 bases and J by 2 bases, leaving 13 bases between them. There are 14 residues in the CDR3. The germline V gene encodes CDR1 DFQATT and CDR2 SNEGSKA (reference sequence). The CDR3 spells CSAPNGRSKNIQYF. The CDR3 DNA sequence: TGCAGTGCTCCCAACGGGAGATCCAAAAACATTCAGTACTTC.

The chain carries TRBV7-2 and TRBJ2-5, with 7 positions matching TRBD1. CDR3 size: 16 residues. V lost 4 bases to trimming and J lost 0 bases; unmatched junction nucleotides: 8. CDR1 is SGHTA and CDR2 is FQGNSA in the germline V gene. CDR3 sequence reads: CASSYYRGQYQETQYF. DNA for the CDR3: TGTGCCAGCAGCTACTACAGGGGTCAGTACCAAGAGACCCAGTACTTC.

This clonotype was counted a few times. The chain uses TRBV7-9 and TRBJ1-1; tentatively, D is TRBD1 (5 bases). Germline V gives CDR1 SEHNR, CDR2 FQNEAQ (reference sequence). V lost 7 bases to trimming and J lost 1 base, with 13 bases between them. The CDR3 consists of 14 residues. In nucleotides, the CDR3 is TGTGCCAGCACCCTGGGACTTCCGAACACTGAAGCTTTCTTT. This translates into CASTLGLPNTEAFF.

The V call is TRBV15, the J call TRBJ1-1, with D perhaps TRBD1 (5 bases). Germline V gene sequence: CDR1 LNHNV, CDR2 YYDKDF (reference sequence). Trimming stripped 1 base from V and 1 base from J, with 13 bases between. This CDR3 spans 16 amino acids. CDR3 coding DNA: TGTGCCACCAGCAGAGGAAGACAGACTACGAACACTGAAGCTTTCTTT. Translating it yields CATSRGRQTTNTEAFF.

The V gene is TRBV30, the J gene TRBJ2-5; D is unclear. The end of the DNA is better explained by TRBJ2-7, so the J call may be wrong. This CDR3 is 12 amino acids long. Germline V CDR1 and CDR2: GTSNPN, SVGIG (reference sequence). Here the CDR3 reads CAWRAGAYEQYF. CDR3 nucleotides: TGTGCCTGGAGGGCTGGGGCCTACGAGCAGTACTTC.

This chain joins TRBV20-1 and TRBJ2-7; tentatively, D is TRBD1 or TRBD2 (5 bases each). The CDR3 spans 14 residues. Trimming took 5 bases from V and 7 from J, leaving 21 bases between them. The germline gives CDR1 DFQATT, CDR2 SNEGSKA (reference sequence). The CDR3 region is CSAPGRIRGDEQYF. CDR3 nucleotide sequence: TGCAGTGCTCCCGGGCGGATTCGGGGCGATGAGCAGTACTTC.

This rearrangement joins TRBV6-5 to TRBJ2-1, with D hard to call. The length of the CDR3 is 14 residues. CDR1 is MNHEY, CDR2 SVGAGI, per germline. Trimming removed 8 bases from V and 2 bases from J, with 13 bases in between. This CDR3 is CASDSHHTYNEQFF. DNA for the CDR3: TGTGCCAGCGATAGTCACCATACCTACAATGAGCAGTTCTTC.

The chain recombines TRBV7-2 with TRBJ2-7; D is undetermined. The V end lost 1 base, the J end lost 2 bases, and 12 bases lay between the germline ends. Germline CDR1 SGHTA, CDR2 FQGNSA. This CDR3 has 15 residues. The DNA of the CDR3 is TGTGCCAGCAGCTTAGAGGCTAGTGCGGCCTACGAGCAGTACTTC. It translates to CASSLEASAAYEQYF.

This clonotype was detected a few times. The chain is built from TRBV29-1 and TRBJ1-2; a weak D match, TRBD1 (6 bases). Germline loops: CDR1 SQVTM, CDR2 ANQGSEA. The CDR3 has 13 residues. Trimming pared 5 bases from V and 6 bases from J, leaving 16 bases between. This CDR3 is CSVLREGGNGYTF. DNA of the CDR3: TGCAGCGTTCTCCGCGAGGGGGGAAATGGCTACACCTTC.

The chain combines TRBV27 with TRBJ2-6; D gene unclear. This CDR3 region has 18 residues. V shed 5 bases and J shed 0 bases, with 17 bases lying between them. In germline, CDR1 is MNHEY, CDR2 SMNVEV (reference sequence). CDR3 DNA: TGTGCCAGCAGTCCCCAAGTTCCCAAGGACTCTGGGGCCAACGTCCTGACTTTC. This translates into CASSPQVPKDSGANVLTF.

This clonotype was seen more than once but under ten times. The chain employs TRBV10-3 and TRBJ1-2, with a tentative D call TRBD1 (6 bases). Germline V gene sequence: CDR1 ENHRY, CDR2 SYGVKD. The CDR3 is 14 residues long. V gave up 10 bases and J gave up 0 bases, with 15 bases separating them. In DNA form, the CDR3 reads TGTGCCACCCGGGGGGGCGCCCCTAACTATGGCTACACCTTC. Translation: CATRGGAPNYGYTF.

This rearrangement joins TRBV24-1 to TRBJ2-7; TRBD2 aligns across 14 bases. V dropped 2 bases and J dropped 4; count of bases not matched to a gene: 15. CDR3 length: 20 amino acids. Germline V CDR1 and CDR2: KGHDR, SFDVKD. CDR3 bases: TGTGCCACCAGTGATTCACGGTTTTCCGGGACTAGCGGGAGTGCATACGAGCAGTACTTC. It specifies CATSDSRFSGTSGSAYEQYF.

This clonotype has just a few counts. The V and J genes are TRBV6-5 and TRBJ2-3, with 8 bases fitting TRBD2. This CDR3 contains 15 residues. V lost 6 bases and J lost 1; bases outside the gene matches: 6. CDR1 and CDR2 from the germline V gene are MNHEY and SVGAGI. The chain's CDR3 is CASSLTGGRTDTQYF. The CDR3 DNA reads TGTGCCAGCAGCCTAACGGGAGGGCGCACAGATACGCAGTATTTT.

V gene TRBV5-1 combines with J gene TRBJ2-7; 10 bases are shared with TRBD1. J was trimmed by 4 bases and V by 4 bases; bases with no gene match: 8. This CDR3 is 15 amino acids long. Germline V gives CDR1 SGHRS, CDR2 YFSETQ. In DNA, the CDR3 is TGCGCCAGCAGCATAACCGGGACAGGGGTTTACGAGCAGTACTTC. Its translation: CASSITGTGVYEQYF.

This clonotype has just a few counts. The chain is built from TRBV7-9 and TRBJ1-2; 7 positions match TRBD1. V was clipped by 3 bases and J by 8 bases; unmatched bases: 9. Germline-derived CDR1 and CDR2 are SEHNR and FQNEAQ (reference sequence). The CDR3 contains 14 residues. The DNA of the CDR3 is TGTGCCAGCAGCTTCGCGGACAGGTCGGAGGGCTACACCTTC. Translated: CASSFADRSEGYTF.

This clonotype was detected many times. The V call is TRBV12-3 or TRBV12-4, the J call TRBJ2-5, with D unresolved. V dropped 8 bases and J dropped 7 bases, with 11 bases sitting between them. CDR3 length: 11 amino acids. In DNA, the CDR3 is TGTGCCAGCGGCACCGTCGGGACCCAGTACTTC. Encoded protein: CASGTVGTQYF.

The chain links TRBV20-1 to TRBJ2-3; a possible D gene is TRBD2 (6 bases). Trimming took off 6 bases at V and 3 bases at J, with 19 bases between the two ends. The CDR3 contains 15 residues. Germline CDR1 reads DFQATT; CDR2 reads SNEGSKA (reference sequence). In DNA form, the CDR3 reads TGCAGTGCCAGTGCAGAGGAGGGGTTGACAGATACGCAGTATTTT. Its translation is CSASAEEGLTDTQYF.